This entry lists 23 T cell receptor beta chains sequenced from one sample in a study of CD8+CD57+ T cells in acquired aplastic anemia. Genomic DNA, the template, was used for profiling of the TCR beta VDJ and CDR3. TCRdb reprocessed the reads via MiXCR and lists one record per CDR3 protein. Of 60,000 or so distinct CDR3 sequences in the sample, 55% were seen once. Input material: sorted CD4+, CD8+, or CD8+CD57+ T cells (not recorded which) from PBMCs. Receptors originate from a human donor in good health, serving as a control.

In this sample, this clonotype turned up once. The chain employs TRBV10-3 and TRBJ2-2; TRBD1 agrees at 10 bases. Germline CDR1 is ENHRY and CDR2 is SYGVKD. This CDR3 comprises 17 residues. The V and J ends lost 2 bases and 8 bases, in that order; junction bases with no gene match: 11. The CDR3 loop is CAISEHDRDRGKGELFF. The CDR3 region has the DNA TGTGCCATCAGTGAGCACGACCGGGACAGGGGAAAAGGGGAGCTGTTTTTT.

There are many counts of this clonotype. V gene TRBV5-1 combines with J gene TRBJ2-1, with TRBD2 matching 8 bases. After removal of 4 bases from V and 2 bases from J, the junction contained 5 bases not matched to a gene. Germline CDR1 reads SGHRS; CDR2 reads YFSETQ. The CDR3 runs 15 residues. The CDR3 reads CASSPGTRPYNEQFF. The CDR3 region has the DNA TGCGCCAGCAGCCCCGGGACTAGGCCCTACAATGAGCAGTTCTTC.

On this clonotype itself: At one boundary the junction diverges from the germline segment, which might be a read error. V usage is TRBV12-3 or TRBV12-4 and J usage is TRBJ1-1; TRBD1 is a possible D gene (5 bases). The CDR3 loop spans 12 amino acids. CDR3 coding DNA: TGTGCCAGCAGCTTAATAGGGGCTGAAGCTCTCTTT. This gives the protein CASSLIGAEALF.

Points on this clonotype: An end of the junction does not agree with germline; a read error may underlie this. The chain is built from TRBV6-4 and TRBJ2-7; 8 positions agree with TRBD2. CDR3 size: 16 residues. Germline values: CDR1 MRHNA, CDR2 SNTAGT. For the CDR3, the DNA is TGTGCCAGCAGTGACTCCTTAGCGGGGAGACTCTACGAGCAGTGCTTC. It yields the protein CASSDSLAGRLYEQCF.

The chain employs TRBV9 and TRBJ2-3; D is unclear. CDR3 length equals 14 residues. Trimming stripped 0 bases from V and 2 bases from J, with 7 bases between. Germline V gene data show CDR1 as SGDLS and CDR2 as YYNGEE. DNA for the CDR3: TGTGCCAGCAGCGTAGAAGGGATCACAGATACGCAGTATTTT. Protein sequence: CASSVEGITDTQYF. The entire variable domain, with the rest obtained from reference TRBV9 and TRBJ2-3, is as follows: DSGVTQTPKHLITATGQRVTLRCSPRSGDLSVYWYQQSLDQGLQFLIQYYNGEERAKGNILERFSAQQFPDLHSELNLSSLELGDSALYFCASSVEGITDTQYFGPGTRLTVL.

The CDR3 sequence is CASSPGSQGYGYTF. The CDR3 DNA follows: TGTGCCAGCAGCCCCGGGAGTCAGGGCTATGGCTACACCTTC. The chain uses TRBV7-7 and TRBJ1-2, with D maybe TRBD1 (5 bases). Germline V gene data show CDR1 as SSHAT and CDR2 as FNYEAQ (reference sequence). The CDR3 covers 14 residues. V lost 5 bases and J lost 4, with 14 bases in between.

The V call is TRBV7-9, the J call TRBJ2-5; tentative D call: TRBD2 (7 bases). This CDR3 contains 16 residues. Trimming shortened V by 3 bases and J by 3 bases, and 17 bases separated the two germline ends. The V gene's germline CDR1 is SEHNR and CDR2 FQNEAQ (reference sequence). This chain's CDR3 is CASSFVSGGWEETQYF. The CDR3 nucleotides are TGTGCCAGCAGCTTCGTTTCGGGGGGCTGGGAAGAGACCCAGTACTTC. Full variable domain (rest looked up from reference TRBV7-9 and TRBJ2-5): DTGVSQNPRHKITKRGQNVTFRCDPISEHNRLYWYRQTLGQGPEFLTYFQNEAQLEKSRLLSDRFSAERPKGSFSTLEIQRTEQGDSAMYLCASSFVSGGWEETQYFGPGTRLLVL.

The rearrangement joins TRBV15 to TRBJ2-3; TRBD1 matches at 10 bases. The CDR3 consists of 15 residues. From germline, CDR1 is LNHNV and CDR2 YYDKDF (reference sequence). J lost 4 bases, V lost 5 bases, and 6 bases had no gene match. The CDR3 loop is CATSSRDRGPDTQYF. The CDR3 DNA follows: TGTGCCACCAGCTCCCGGGACAGGGGTCCAGATACGCAGTATTTT. Drawing the rest from reference TRBV15 and TRBJ2-3, the complete variable domain is DAMVIQNPRYQVTQFGKPVTLSCSQTLNHNVMYWYQQKSSQAPKLLFHYYDKDFNNEADTPDNFQSRRPNTSFCFLDIRSPGLGDTAMYLCATSSRDRGPDTQYFGPGTRLTVL.

The chain links TRBV29-1 to TRBJ2-2, with D possibly matching TRBD1 (6 bases). The closer fit of TRBJ1-4 to the DNA end suggests the J call may be wrong. Germline values: CDR1 SQVTM, CDR2 ANQGSEA. The CDR3 is made up of 14 amino acids. CDR3 in amino acids: CSVAPTGHNEKLFF. The CDR3, as DNA: TGCAGCGTTGCCCCGACAGGCCATAATGAAAAACTGTTTTTT.

This sequence joins TRBV19 and TRBJ1-3; D not resolved. Looked up from germline, CDR1 is LNHDA and CDR2 is SQIVND (reference sequence). Trimming shortened V by 6 bases and J by 0 bases, and 9 bases separated the two germline ends. The CDR3 length is 14 residues. The CDR3 DNA is TGTGCCAGTAGCGGACGGTCCTCTGGAAACACCATATATTTT. Its protein is CASSGRSSGNTIYF.

This clonotype was counted ten times or more. The rearrangement uses TRBV9 and TRBJ1-1; unclear D gene. The length of the CDR3 is 13 residues. CDR1 and CDR2 (germline): SGDLS, YYNGEE. The germline V and J ends were trimmed by 2 bases and 1 base, with 6 bases remaining between them. The DNA for the CDR3 is TGTGCCAGCAGCGTCGACGGGAACACTGAAGCTTTCTTT. It yields the protein CASSVDGNTEAFF.

This clonotype was found many times. A much larger clone is a single base away; this may be a read error. Here the CDR3 omits its conserved ending phenylalanine or tryptophan, so a read error is the likely source. This chain connects TRBV6-5 to TRBJ2-7, with no clear D. V shed 3 bases and J shed 3 bases, with 15 bases lying between them. Germline V gene data show CDR1 as MNHEY and CDR2 as SVGAGI. The CDR3 consists of 15 residues. CDR3 in amino acids: CASSYGRAPDYEQYL. Here the CDR3 DNA reads TGTGCCAGCAGTTATGGCAGAGCGCCAGACTACGAGCAGTACCTC.

The V call is TRBV9, the J call TRBJ1-5; the D gene is possibly TRBD1 (5 bases). CDR1 and CDR2 (germline): SGDLS, YYNGEE. CDR3 size: 16 residues. The V end was cut by 0 bases, the J end by 5 bases, with 15 bases between. CDR3 protein: CASSVGLGGDHQPQHF. CDR3 nucleotides: TGTGCCAGCAGCGTAGGTCTCGGGGGTGATCATCAGCCCCAGCATTTT.

This clonotype was observed at least ten times. The chain employs TRBV11-3 and TRBJ2-3; D unresolved. This CDR3 spans 11 amino acids. Germline V gene data show CDR1 as SGHNT and CDR2 as YENEEA. V shed 5 bases and J shed 7 bases, with 7 bases lying between them. This chain's CDR3 is CASSQANTQYF. The CDR3 DNA follows: TGTGCCAGCAGCCAGGCGAATACGCAGTATTTT.

This clonotype turned up a few times. The chain recombines TRBV19 with TRBJ2-7; 8 nucleotides line up with TRBD1. The CDR3 spans 15 residues. V lost 3 bases to trimming and J lost 5 bases; unmatched junction nucleotides: 9. Germline V gene lookup returns CDR1 LNHDA and CDR2 SQIVND (reference sequence). The CDR3 nucleotides read TGTGCCAGTAGTATGGGGCAGGGGGCTAGCCACGAGCAGTACTTC. Amino acid sequence: CASSMGQGASHEQYF. Looking up the rest from reference TRBV19 and TRBJ2-7 gives the full variable domain: DGGITQSPKYLFRKEGQNVTLSCEQNLNHDAMYWYRQDPGQGLRLIYYSQIVNDFQKGDIAEGYSVSREKKESFPLTVTSAQKNPTAFYLCASSMGQGASHEQYFGPGTRLTVT.

The V gene is TRBV11-2, the J gene TRBJ2-5, with D possibly TRBD2 on 6 matching bases. This CDR3 is built from 15 residues. V lost 8 bases and J 1 base, leaving 17 bases between the germline ends. The V gene's germline CDR1 is SGHAT and CDR2 FQNNGV. The CDR3 nucleotides read TGTGCCAGCGGCACCGGGACGGGGGTCCAAGAGACCCAGTACTTC. Protein sequence: CASGTGTGVQETQYF. Complete variable domain (other parts from reference TRBV11-2 and TRBJ2-5): EAGVAQSPRYKIIEKRQSVAFWCNPISGHATLYWYQQILGQGPKLLIQFQNNGVVDDSQLPKDRFSAERLKGVDSTLKIQPAKLEDSAVYLCASGTGTGVQETQYFGPGTRLLVL.

Written as DNA, the CDR3 is TGTGCCAGCAGCTTGATCGGACTAGCGGGAGTTTATGAGCAGTTCTTC. Translating gives CASSLIGLAGVYEQFF. This chain joins TRBV5-6 and TRBJ2-1, with TRBD2 matching 13 bases. CDR3 length: 16 amino acids. The V gene's germline CDR1 is SGHDT and CDR2 YYEEEE. Trimming removed 1 base from V and 8 bases from J; junction bases left unmatched: 6.

At least ten counts were recorded for this clonotype. This may stem from a read error, because a much larger clone lies one nucleotide away. V usage is TRBV9 and J usage is TRBJ2-7; 7 nucleotides line up with TRBD1. This CDR3 spans 15 amino acids. Germline V lookup: CDR1 SGDLS, CDR2 YYNGEE. Germline trimming cut 4 bases from V and 2 bases from J; bases unmatched to any gene: 9. CDR3 region: CASSPRQGRPYEQYF. CDR3 bases: TGTGCCAGCAGCCCCAGACAGGGAAGGCCCTACGAGCAGTACTTC.

The rearrangement joins TRBV7-9 to TRBJ1-1; possibly TRBD1 for D (5 bases). The germline gives CDR1 SEHNR, CDR2 FQNEAQ (reference sequence). Deletions cut 1 base from V and 8 bases from J, with 11 bases between. The CDR3 has 13 residues. Written as DNA, the CDR3 is TGTGCCAGCAGCTTAGTATCAGGGTTGGAAGCTTTCTTT. It translates to CASSLVSGLEAFF.

The chain couples TRBV2 to TRBJ2-7, with 12 bases fitting TRBD2. The J segment lost 6 bases and the V segment lost 6 bases, leaving 9 bases of the junction unmatched. The CDR3 length is 15 residues. Germline V CDR1 and CDR2: SNHLY, FYNNEI. CDR3 in DNA: TGTGCCAGCAGCACTAGCGGGAGGCAGGGCGGCGAGCAGTACTTC. Translating gives CASSTSGRQGGEQYF.

The sample holds a few counts of this clonotype. For the CDR3, the DNA is TGTGCCTGGAGGCCACCGTTGGGGGCTAATGAAAAACTGTTTTTT. Translating gives CAWRPPLGANEKLFF. The V call is TRBV30, the J call TRBJ1-4; perhaps TRBD1 as D (5 bases). The CDR3 extends over 15 amino acids. Trimming removed 3 bases from V and 3 bases from J, with 14 bases in between. Germline CDR1 GTSNPN, CDR2 SVGIG (reference sequence).

This clonotype was detected many times. The CDR3 here is CATTGYTEAFF. The CDR3 DNA reads as TGTGCCACGACAGGGTACACTGAAGCTTTCTTT. V gene TRBV28 combines with J gene TRBJ1-1, with 7 positions matching TRBD1. Looked up from germline, CDR1 is MDHEN and CDR2 is SYDVKM. Losses at the gene ends were 10 bases for V and 3 bases for J; bases not matched to a gene: 2. This CDR3 is 11 amino acids long.

Here the CDR3 reads CASEERGGTGELFF. CDR3 nucleotides: TGTGCCAGTGAGGAGCGGGGGGGCACCGGGGAGCTGTTTTTT. The chain has TRBV19 and TRBJ2-2; 10 nucleotides align to TRBD2. Germline V CDR1 and CDR2: LNHDA, SQIVND (reference sequence). The V and J ends lost 8 bases and 4 bases, in that order; junction bases with no gene match: 4. The CDR3 is 14 residues long.